The present TCR beta chain was sequenced within a study of human T cells and chemical hapten exposure. Study summary: Slight differences in pooled library volume were the main source of varying TCR yields across samples. Study conclusions and caveats: DPC sensitization did not alter TCRs above 1 in 1000 frequency.

During construction of the library, unique molecular identifiers were attached to individual cDNA molecules for quantitative, reproducible TCR counting. Source study methods: Individual samples carried between roughly 23,224 and 700,000 TCRs, with around 96,000 as the median. TCRdb used MiXCR to reprocess the 5' RACE reads, holding one entry per CDR3 protein. The V and J calls and clone size come from TCRdb's table, not from the authors' own analysis. This sample has roughly 81,000 distinct CDR3 sequences; 6.5% to 8.5% occur once, and the top ten carry under 3%. The starting material, unfractionated whole blood, was used for total RNA extraction. This clonotype was detected only a few times. What it binds is unknown. The CDR3 loop spans 15 amino acids. Trimming left V 1 base short and J 3 bases short, with 12 bases between. Germline CDR1 SNHLY, CDR2 FYNNEI.

This clonotype originated in a male donor in good health. V and J are TRBV2 and TRBJ1-1; the D is unclear. The CDR3, as DNA: TGTGCCAGCAGTGAAGGTAGGAGGGCGGACACTGAAGCTTTCTTT. The encoded protein is CASSEGRRADTEAFF.